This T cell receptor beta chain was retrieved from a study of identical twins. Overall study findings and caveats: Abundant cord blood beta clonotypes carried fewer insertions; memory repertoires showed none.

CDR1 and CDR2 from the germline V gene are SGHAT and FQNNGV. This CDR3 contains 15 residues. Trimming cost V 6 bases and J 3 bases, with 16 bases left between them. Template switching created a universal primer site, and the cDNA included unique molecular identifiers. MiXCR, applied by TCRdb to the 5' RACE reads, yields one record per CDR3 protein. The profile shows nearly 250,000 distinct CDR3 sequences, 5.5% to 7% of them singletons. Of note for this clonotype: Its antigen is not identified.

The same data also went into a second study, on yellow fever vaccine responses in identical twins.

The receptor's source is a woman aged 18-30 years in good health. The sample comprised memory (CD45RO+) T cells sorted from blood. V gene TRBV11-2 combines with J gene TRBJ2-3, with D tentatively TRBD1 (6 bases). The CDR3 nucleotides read TGTGCCAGCAGACCGAGGGGGACGGGGACAGATACGCAGTATTTT. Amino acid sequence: CASRPRGTGTDTQYF.